Listed below are T cell receptor beta chains from one sample, sequenced in a study of blood T cell repertoires in COVID-19. TCRdb's table, derived via immunoSEQ multiplex PCR, lists solely in-frame clones and lacks some. The sample yields roughly 40,000 clones, more than 80% seen once. The sample consisted of peripheral blood. All receptors derive from a man aged 30-40 years with active or convalescent COVID-19. The CDR3 runs from the conserved cysteine through the conserved F or W.

TRBV4-1 CASSTGLAGGQETQYF
TRBV12-3/TRBV12-4 CASSLGSGNTIYF
TRBV27 CASSPRATNEKLFF
TRBV10-1 CARLIRGRGLRKLFF
TRBV7-6 CASSLEDGSESYEQYF
TRBV5-3 CARRGSGGASGANVLTF
TRBV7-9 CASRWDRESDEQYF
TRBV11-2 CASSLGGGTGELFF
TRBV5-1 CASSLVVGPRRTGELFF
TRBV4-3 CASSQDAGSAGNTIYF
TRBV18 CASSGDRSYGYTF